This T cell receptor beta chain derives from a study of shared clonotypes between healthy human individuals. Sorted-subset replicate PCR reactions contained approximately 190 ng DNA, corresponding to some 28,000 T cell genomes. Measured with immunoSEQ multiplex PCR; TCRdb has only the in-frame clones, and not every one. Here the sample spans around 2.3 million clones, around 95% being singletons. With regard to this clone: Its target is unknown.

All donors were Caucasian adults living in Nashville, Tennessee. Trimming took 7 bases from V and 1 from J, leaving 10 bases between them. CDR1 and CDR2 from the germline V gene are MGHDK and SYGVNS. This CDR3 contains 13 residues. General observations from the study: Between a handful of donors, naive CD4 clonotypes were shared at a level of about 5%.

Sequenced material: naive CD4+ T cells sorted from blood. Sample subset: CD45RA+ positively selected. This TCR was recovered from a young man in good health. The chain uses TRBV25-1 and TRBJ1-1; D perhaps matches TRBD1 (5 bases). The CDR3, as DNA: TGTGCCAGCATGGAGACAGAGAACACTGAAGCTTTCTTT. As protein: CASMETENTEAFF. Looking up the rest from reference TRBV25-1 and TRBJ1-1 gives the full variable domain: EADIYQTPRYLVIGTGKKITLECSQTMGHDKMYWYQQDPGMELHLIHYSYGVNSTEKGDLSSESTVSRIRTEHFPLTLESARPSHTSQYLCASMETENTEAFFGQGTRLTVV.